This T cell receptor beta chain was obtained from a study of blood T cell repertoires in COVID-19. Germline lookup yields CDR1 LGHDT and CDR2 YNNKEL (reference sequence). CDR3 length: 15 residues. Trimming at V came to 0 bases and at J to 4 bases, leaving 4 bases not matched to a gene. The repertoire was sequenced with immunoSEQ multiplex PCR; TCRdb's copy has only in-frame clones and lacks some. The table lists about 180,000 clones, 87% of them singletons. What was sequenced was peripheral blood. This clonotype originated in a woman in her forties or fifties with acute or convalescent COVID-19. The rearrangement links TRBV3-1 (or the pseudogene TRBV3-2) to TRBJ2-7, with TRBD2 matching 9 bases. CDR3 protein: CASSQEGLAGYEQYF. CDR3 DNA sequence: TGTGCCAGCAGCCAAGAAGGGCTAGCGGGGTACGAGCAGTACTTC.